This is a list of T cell receptor beta chains from one sample in a study of T cell changes during pregnancy in multiple sclerosis. Method: immunoSEQ multiplex PCR; TCRdb's copy keeps in-frame clones and lacks some. The sample lists about 65,000 clones; 85% to 95% were seen once. The source was CD8+ T cells from peripheral blood mononuclear cells, collected in the third trimester of pregnancy. These receptors were taken from a female donor in good health, enrolled as a control in a pregnancy study. Both conserved end residues are trimmed from each CDR3.

J | V | CDR3
TRBJ1-4 | TRBV27 | ASTKFQDRVAVSEKLF
TRBJ1-5 | TRBV2 | ASRSNRDSNQPQH
TRBJ2-1 | TRBV19 | ASSIWGPRNEQF
TRBJ2-7 | TRBV7-9 | ASSLRDRAYEQY
TRBJ1-5 | TRBV6-1 | ASSAGSGEGQPQH
TRBJ1-1 | TRBV19 | ASIPWGGSNTEAF
TRBJ1-3 | TRBV9 | ASSDGTEFSGNTIY
TRBJ2-5 | TRBV19 | ASSARQSPQETQY
TRBJ1-6 | TRBV5-1 | ASSLTESSYNSPLH
TRBJ1-5 | TRBV19 | ASSIPGIVQPQH
TRBJ1-1 | TRBV5-1 | ASSFADTEAF